Following are 3 T cell receptor beta chains from one sample sequenced in a study of blood T cell repertoires in COVID-19. Measured with immunoSEQ multiplex PCR; TCRdb has only the in-frame clones, and not every one. Found here are 100,000 to 150,000 clones, roughly 88% of them singletons; the top ten hold 7.5% to 8%. Material for sequencing was peripheral blood. Receptors originate from a man aged 45-65 years with acute or convalescent COVID-19.

The chain couples TRBV24-1 to TRBJ1-5; 9 positions match TRBD1. Germline lookup yields CDR1 KGHDR and CDR2 SFDVKD. The CDR3 runs to 16 residues. V lost 4 bases and J lost 2; bases outside the gene matches: 5. CDR3 protein: CATSEGQGGGNQPQHF. CDR3 DNA: TGTGCCACCAGTGAGGGACAGGGTGGCGGCAATCAGCCCCAGCATTTT.

The rearrangement joins TRBV11-3 to TRBJ2-1, with TRBD2 matching 11 bases. The ends lost 5 bases at V and 10 bases at J; junction bases unmatched: 4. Looked up from germline, CDR1 is SGHNT and CDR2 is YENEEA. The CDR3 runs to 13 residues. The CDR3 DNA sequence: TGTGCCAGCAGCGTCCTAGCGGGAGGAGAGCAGTTCTTC. It encodes CASSVLAGGEQFF. Complete variable domain (other parts from reference TRBV11-3 and TRBJ2-1): EAGVVQSPRYKIIEKKQPVAFWCNPISGHNTLYWYLQNLGQGPELLIRYENEEAVDDSQLPKDRFSAERLKGVDSTLKIQPAELGDSAVYLCASSVLAGGEQFFGPGTRLTVL.

The J gene is TRBJ1-3, the V gene TRBV19, with 7 bases identical to TRBD1. In germline, CDR1 is LNHDA, CDR2 SQIVND (reference sequence). CDR3 length equals 19 residues. The V gene end was trimmed by 0 bases and the J gene end by 0 bases; junction bases not matched to a gene: 11. This CDR3 is CASSIDRTGLKSSGNTIYF. The CDR3 region has the DNA TGTGCCAGTAGTATAGACCGGACAGGCTTAAAGAGCTCTGGAAACACCATATATTTT.